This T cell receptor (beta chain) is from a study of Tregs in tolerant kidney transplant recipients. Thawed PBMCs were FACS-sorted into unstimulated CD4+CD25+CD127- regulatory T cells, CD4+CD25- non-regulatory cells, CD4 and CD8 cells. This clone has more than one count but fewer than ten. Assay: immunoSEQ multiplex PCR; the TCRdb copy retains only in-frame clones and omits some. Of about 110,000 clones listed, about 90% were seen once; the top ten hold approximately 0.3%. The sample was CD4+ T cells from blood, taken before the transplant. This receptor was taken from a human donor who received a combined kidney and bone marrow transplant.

CDR3 sequence reads: CASSTRGTALNEKLFF. CDR3 DNA sequence: TGTGCCAGCAGCACCCGCGGGACGGCACTTAATGAAAAACTGTTTTTT. The rearrangement uses TRBV9 and TRBJ1-4; TRBD1 is a possible D gene (5 bases). The V gene's germline CDR1 is SGDLS and CDR2 YYNGEE. Trimming removed 4 bases from V and 4 bases from J, with 17 bases in between. CDR3 length: 16 amino acids.